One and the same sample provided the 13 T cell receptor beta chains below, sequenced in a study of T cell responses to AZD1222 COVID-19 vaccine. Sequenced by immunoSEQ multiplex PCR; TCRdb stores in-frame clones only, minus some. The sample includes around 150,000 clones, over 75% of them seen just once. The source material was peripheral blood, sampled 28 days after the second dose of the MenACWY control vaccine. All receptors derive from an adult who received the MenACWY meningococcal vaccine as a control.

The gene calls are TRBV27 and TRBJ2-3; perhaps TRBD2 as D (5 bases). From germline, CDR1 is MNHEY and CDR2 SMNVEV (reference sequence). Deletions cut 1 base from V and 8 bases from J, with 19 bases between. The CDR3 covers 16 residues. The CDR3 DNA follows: TGTGCCAGCAGTTTATTTTCTCCCGGCAGACTACTTACGCAGTATTTT. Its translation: CASSLFSPGRLLTQYF.

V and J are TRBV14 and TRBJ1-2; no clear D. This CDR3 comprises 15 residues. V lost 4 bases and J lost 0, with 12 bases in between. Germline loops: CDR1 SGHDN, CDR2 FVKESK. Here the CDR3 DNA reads TGTGCCAGCAGCCGAGCGACCGGGCCTAACTATGGCTACACCTTC. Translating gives CASSRATGPNYGYTF.

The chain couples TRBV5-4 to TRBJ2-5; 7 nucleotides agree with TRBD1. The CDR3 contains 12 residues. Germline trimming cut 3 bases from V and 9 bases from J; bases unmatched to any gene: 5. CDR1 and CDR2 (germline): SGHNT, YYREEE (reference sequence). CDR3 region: CASSWDRGAQYF. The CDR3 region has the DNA TGTGCCAGCAGCTGGGACAGAGGGGCCCAGTACTTC.

The CDR3, as DNA: TGTGCCAGCAGCCCGGGTGGGGGGGATCACGAGCAGTACTTC. Translating it yields CASSPGGGDHEQYF. The V call is TRBV12-1, the J call TRBJ2-7; the table calls TRBD2, which could not be checked here. TRBV12-1 is a documented pseudogene. The CDR3 runs to 14 residues.

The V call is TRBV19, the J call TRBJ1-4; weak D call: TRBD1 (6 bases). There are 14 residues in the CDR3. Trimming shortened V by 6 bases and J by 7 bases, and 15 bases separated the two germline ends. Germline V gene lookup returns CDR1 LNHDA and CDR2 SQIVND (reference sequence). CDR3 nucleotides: TGTGCCAGTAGATCACAGGGAGTGGCTGAAAAACTGTTTTTT. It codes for CASRSQGVAEKLFF.

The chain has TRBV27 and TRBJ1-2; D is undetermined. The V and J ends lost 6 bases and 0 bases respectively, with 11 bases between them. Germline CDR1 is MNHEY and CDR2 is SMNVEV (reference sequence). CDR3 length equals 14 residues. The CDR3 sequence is CASRHRGANYGYTF. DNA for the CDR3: TGTGCCAGCAGACACCGGGGTGCTAACTATGGCTACACCTTC.

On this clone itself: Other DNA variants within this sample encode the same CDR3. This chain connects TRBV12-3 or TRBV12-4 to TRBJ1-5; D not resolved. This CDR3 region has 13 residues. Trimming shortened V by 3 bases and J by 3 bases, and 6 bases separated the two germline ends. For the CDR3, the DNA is TGTGCCAGCAGTTTTGGGTCCAATCAGCCCCAGCATTTT. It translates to CASSFGSNQPQHF.

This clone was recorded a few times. The CDR3 loop reads CASSIGTTGETQYF. CDR3 nucleotide sequence: TGTGCCAGCAGCATCGGGACTACGGGAGAGACCCAGTACTTC. The chain is built from TRBV11-2 and TRBJ2-5, with 7 nucleotides matching TRBD2. The CDR3 is made up of 14 amino acids. Trimming took 5 bases from V and 4 from J; bases not matched to a gene: 7. Germline values: CDR1 SGHAT, CDR2 FQNNGV.

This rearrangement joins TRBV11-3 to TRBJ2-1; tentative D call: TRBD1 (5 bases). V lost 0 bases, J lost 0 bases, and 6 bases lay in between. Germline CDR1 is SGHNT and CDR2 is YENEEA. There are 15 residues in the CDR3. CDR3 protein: CASSLDTGSYNEQFF. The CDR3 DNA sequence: TGTGCCAGCAGCTTAGATACAGGCTCCTACAATGAGCAGTTCTTC.

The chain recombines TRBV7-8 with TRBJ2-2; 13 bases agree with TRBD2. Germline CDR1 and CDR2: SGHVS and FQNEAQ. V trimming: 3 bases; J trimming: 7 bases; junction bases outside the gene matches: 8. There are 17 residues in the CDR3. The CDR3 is CASSFGLAGVGSGELFF. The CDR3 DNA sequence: TGTGCCAGCAGCTTTGGACTAGCGGGAGTTGGAAGCGGGGAGCTGTTTTTT.

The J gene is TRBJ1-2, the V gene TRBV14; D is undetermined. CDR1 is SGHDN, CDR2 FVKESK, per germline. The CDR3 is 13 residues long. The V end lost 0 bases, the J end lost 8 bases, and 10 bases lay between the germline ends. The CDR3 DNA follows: TGTGCCAGCAGCCAAGATCTTAGAAAAGGCTACACCTTC. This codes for CASSQDLRKGYTF.

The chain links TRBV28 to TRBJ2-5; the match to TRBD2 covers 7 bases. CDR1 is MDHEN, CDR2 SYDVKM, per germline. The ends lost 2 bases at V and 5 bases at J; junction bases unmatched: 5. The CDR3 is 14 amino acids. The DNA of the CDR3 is TGTGCCAGCAGTTTAGGACTAGTCGAGGAGACCCAGTACTTC. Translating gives CASSLGLVEETQYF.

CDR3 sequence: CASSVGGTGNYNSPLHF. CDR3 bases: TGTGCCAGCAGCGTAGGCGGGACAGGCAATTATAATTCACCCCTCCACTTT. The gene calls are TRBV9 and TRBJ1-6; 8 bases are a match to TRBD1. With 0 bases clipped from V and 4 bases from J, the junction kept 6 bases outside the gene matches. The CDR3 has 17 amino acids. Germline V gene data show CDR1 as SGDLS and CDR2 as YYNGEE.